This TCR beta chain was identified in a study of Ad26.COV2.S vaccination and SARS-CoV-2 variants. TCRdb's table, derived via immunoSEQ multiplex PCR, lists solely in-frame clones and lacks some. This table holds hundreds of thousands of clones, 87% found once. Germline V gene lookup returns CDR1 SGDLS and CDR2 YYNGEE. V was shortened by 0 bases and J by 2 bases, with 9 bases between the two germline ends. The CDR3 is 15 residues long. Treatment indicated: 19 received Ad26.COV2.S at low or high dose, single or two shots; a few received placebo; per-sample allocation not given. It was on day 63 after the first vaccine or placebo injection that samples were taken.

The receptor was isolated from a person between 18 and 65 years old who received the Ad26.COV2.S COVID-19 vaccine or a placebo. The sequences come from peripheral blood, collected in a trial of Ad26.COV2.S vaccine versus placebo. The chain combines TRBV9 with TRBJ1-3; D gene unclear. The CDR3 protein is CASSVEVAAGNTIYF. CDR3 bases: TGTGCCAGCAGCGTAGAAGTCGCCGCTGGAAACACCATATATTTT.